The 32 T cell receptor beta chains below were found in one sample sequenced in a study of blood T cell repertoires in COVID-19. The protocol was immunoSEQ multiplex PCR, while the TCRdb copy is restricted to in-frame clones and leaves out a portion. Among approximately 130,000 clones, around 76% were seen once, and the ten largest hold approximately 10%. The sequencing input was peripheral blood. The receptors come from a human donor in a cohort sampled during active COVID-19.

This clone has just a few counts. The V and J genes are TRBV28 and TRBJ1-5; a weak D match, TRBD1 (5 bases). Looked up from germline, CDR1 is MDHEN and CDR2 is SYDVKM. The germline V and J ends were trimmed by 4 bases and 0 bases, with 7 bases remaining between them. The CDR3 runs to 14 residues. CDR3 nucleotides: TGTGCCAGCAGTTCAGGGTATAGCAATCAGCCCCAGCATTTT. As protein: CASSSGYSNQPQHF. Supplemented by reference TRBV28 and TRBJ1-5, the full variable domain reads DVKVTQSSRYLVKRTGEKVFLECVQDMDHENMFWYRQDPGLGLRLIYFSYDVKMKEKGDIPEGYSVSREKKERFSLILESASTNQTSMYLCASSSGYSNQPQHFGDGTRLSIL.

The CDR3: CASSFLAGGPQWETQYF. The CDR3 coding sequence is TGTGCCAGCAGCTTCCTAGCGGGGGGGCCTCAGTGGGAGACCCAGTACTTC. This chain joins TRBV7-9 and TRBJ2-5, with TRBD2 identical over 12 bases. Germline V CDR1 and CDR2: SEHNR, FQNEAQ (reference sequence). CDR3 length: 17 residues. The V gene end was trimmed by 3 bases and the J gene end by 5 bases; junction bases not matched to a gene: 10.

For the CDR3, the DNA is TGCGCCAGCAGCTTAGCTGGACTAGCGGGGGCCTTGAGCTCCTACAATGAGCAGTTCTTC. This sequence encodes CASSLAGLAGALSSYNEQFF. The chain uses TRBV5-1 and TRBJ2-1, with 13 bases lining up with TRBD2. Germline assignment: CDR1 SGHRS and CDR2 YFSETQ. V lost 2 bases to trimming and J lost 0 bases; unmatched junction nucleotides: 11. There are 20 residues in the CDR3.

This rearrangement joins TRBV19 to TRBJ1-4; possible D gene TRBD1, 6 bases. This CDR3 spans 15 amino acids. The V gene's germline CDR1 is LNHDA and CDR2 SQIVND (reference sequence). Trimming removed 3 bases at V and 6 bases at J, with 14 bases between. For the CDR3, the DNA is TGTGCCAGTAGTATCCCCAGGGCAGGGGATGAAAAACTGTTTTTT. This encodes CASSIPRAGDEKLFF.

The rearrangement uses TRBV9 and TRBJ2-7; 8 bases are a match to TRBD2. This CDR3 is built from 16 residues. CDR1 is SGDLS and CDR2 is YYNGEE in the germline V gene. Unmatched junction bases numbered 6, after V lost 1 base and J lost 0 bases. The CDR3 is CASSVRDSGDSYEQYF. The DNA of the CDR3 is TGTGCCAGCAGCGTACGCGATAGCGGGGACTCCTACGAGCAGTACTTC.

The rearrangement uses TRBV7-2 and TRBJ1-5, with D possibly TRBD1 on 5 matching bases. Germline-derived CDR1 and CDR2 are SGHTA and FQGNSA. The V and J ends lost 1 base and 2 bases respectively, with 9 bases between them. The CDR3 runs to 15 residues. The CDR3 DNA follows: TGTGCCAGCAGCTTAGTGCGGGGGGGCAATCAGCCCCAGCATTTT. Translating it yields CASSLVRGGNQPQHF.

This chain uses TRBV7-9 with TRBJ2-1; D is possibly TRBD1 (6 bases). The CDR3 has 13 amino acids. V lost 5 bases, J lost 8 bases, and 13 bases lay in between. Germline CDR1 is SEHNR and CDR2 is FQNEAQ (reference sequence). For the CDR3, the DNA is TGTGCCAGCAGCCAAGGAAAGGGGGATGAGCAGTTCTTC. This encodes CASSQGKGDEQFF.

J is TRBJ1-2 and V is TRBV29-1; 11 bases line up with TRBD1. The J segment lost 8 bases and the V segment lost 6 bases, leaving 5 bases of the junction unmatched. CDR1 is SQVTM, CDR2 ANQGSEA, per germline. The CDR3 extends over 12 amino acids. DNA for the CDR3: TGCAGCGTCGGGACAGGGGGATTGGGCTACACCTTC. Amino acids: CSVGTGGLGYTF.

This clone was seen only a few times. This chain links TRBV12-3 or TRBV12-4 with TRBJ1-1; TRBD1 is a possible D gene (5 bases). The CDR3 extends over 13 amino acids. Trimming removed 5 bases at V and 5 bases at J, with 12 bases between. The CDR3 reads CASSRGIRTEAFF. The CDR3 region has the DNA TGTGCCAGCAGTCGGGGGATAAGAACTGAAGCTTTCTTT.

In regard to this clone: One junction end does not reproduce the germline sequence, and a read error may be involved. The chain couples TRBV9 to TRBJ2-5; TRBD1 matches at 7 bases. The CDR3 runs 13 residues. The germline V gene has CDR1 SGDLS and CDR2 YYNGEE. CDR3 nucleotide sequence: TGTGCCAGCAGCGTAGCCCCCTTGACAGGGATAAACTTC. It specifies CASSVAPLTGINF.

The chain has TRBV6-1 and TRBJ2-2, with D perhaps matching TRBD1 (5 bases). The CDR3 covers 15 residues. V gave up 0 bases and J gave up 0 bases, with 5 bases separating them. CDR1 is MNHNS and CDR2 is SASEGT in the germline V gene. CDR3 in amino acids: CASSEATANTGELFF. The DNA for the CDR3 is TGTGCCAGCAGTGAAGCGACAGCGAACACCGGGGAGCTGTTTTTT.

The chain couples TRBV2 to TRBJ1-2; 9 bases map to TRBD1. Trimming removed 6 bases from V and 8 bases from J; junction bases left unmatched: 4. CDR3 length: 12 amino acids. In germline, CDR1 is SNHLY, CDR2 FYNNEI. This CDR3 is CASRTGGSGYTF. The CDR3 DNA sequence: TGTGCCAGCAGGACAGGGGGTTCCGGCTACACCTTC.

This clone showed up just once. The rearrangement joins TRBV2 to TRBJ1-1; D remains unclear. The CDR3 totals 12 residues. V shed 6 bases and J shed 4 bases, with 9 bases lying between them. Germline V lookup: CDR1 SNHLY, CDR2 FYNNEI. The CDR3 nucleotides are TGTGCCAGCAGACGGGAGATCACTGAAGCTTTCTTT. This gives the protein CASRREITEAFF.

The chain couples TRBV10-2 to TRBJ2-4; 7 bases match TRBD1. The V and J ends lost 6 bases and 0 bases, in that order; junction bases with no gene match: 2. Germline CDR1 WSHSY, CDR2 SAAADI. CDR3 length equals 14 residues. CDR3 nucleotides: TGCGCCAGCAGCAACAGGGGAGCCAAAAACATTCAGTACTTC. This gives the protein CASSNRGAKNIQYF.

This clone was counted between two and nine times. The germline gene is not matched at one end of the junction; a read error may be the cause. The genes are TRBV7-2 and TRBJ1-2, with D perhaps TRBD1 (5 bases). The CDR3 length is 16 residues. CDR1 and CDR2 (germline): SGHTA, FQGNSA. The CDR3 nucleotides read TGTGCCAGCAGCCTAGCGGCGGGACCAGCTAACTATGGCTACACCTTC. Translating gives CASSLAAGPANYGYTF.

This chain links TRBV19 with TRBJ1-5; the D is unclear. V lost 6 bases to trimming and J lost 0 bases, with 15 bases between them. Germline V gives CDR1 LNHDA, CDR2 SQIVND (reference sequence). The CDR3 length is 16 residues. The CDR3 sequence: CASRLGGSPSNQPQHF. DNA for the CDR3: TGTGCCAGTAGATTAGGCGGATCCCCTAGCAATCAGCCCCAGCATTTT.

V gene TRBV5-1 combines with J gene TRBJ2-5, with 9 bases that match TRBD2. This CDR3 region has 16 residues. Germline assignment: CDR1 SGHRS and CDR2 YFSETQ. The J segment lost 1 base and the V segment lost 3 bases, leaving 7 bases of the junction unmatched. This chain's CDR3 is CASSWGGLAAQETQYF. Written as DNA, the CDR3 is TGCGCCAGCAGCTGGGGGGGACTAGCTGCCCAAGAGACCCAGTACTTC.

The chain recombines TRBV6-5 with TRBJ1-2, with 9 positions matching TRBD1. This CDR3 region has 14 residues. The V and J ends lost 5 bases and 8 bases, in that order; junction bases with no gene match: 9. Per germline, CDR1 MNHEY and CDR2 SVGAGI. The CDR3 bases are TGTGCCAGCAGTACCGGGACAGGGACGGGAGGCTACACCTTC. Translation gives CASSTGTGTGGYTF.

For the CDR3, the DNA is TGTGCCATCAGTGATTTTACGTTTGACGGGGGGAAGACCCAGTACTTC. It translates to CAISDFTFDGGKTQYF. The chain recombines TRBV10-3 with TRBJ2-5; 7 bases line up with TRBD2. CDR1 is ENHRY and CDR2 is SYGVKD in the germline V gene. CDR3 length equals 16 residues. Trimming at V came to 3 bases and at J to 6 bases, leaving 13 bases not matched to a gene.

The chain carries TRBV5-5 and TRBJ1-5; D ambiguous. Trimming cost V 1 base and J 0 bases, with 5 bases left between them. Germline loops: CDR1 SGHKS, CDR2 YYEKEE (reference sequence). CDR3 length: 14 amino acids. The CDR3 loop reads CASSLINSNQPQHF. The CDR3 DNA sequence: TGTGCCAGCAGCTTGATAAATAGCAATCAGCCCCAGCATTTT.

The chain couples TRBV7-3 to TRBJ1-2; maybe TRBD1 (5 bases). CDR1 is SGHTA, CDR2 FQGTGA, per germline. The length of the CDR3 is 11 residues. V was cut by 11 bases and J by 4 bases, with 11 bases left in between. The CDR3 here is CASGRGYGYTF. CDR3 DNA: TGTGCCTCAGGGCGCGGCTATGGCTACACCTTC.

This clone appeared a single time. This chain uses TRBV5-1 with TRBJ2-5, with 7 bases fitting TRBD2. Trimming removed 2 bases from V and 7 bases from J; junction bases left unmatched: 11. CDR1 SGHRS and CDR2 YFSETQ come from the germline V gene. The CDR3 sequence is 15 residues long. Here the CDR3 DNA reads TGCGCCAGCAGCTTAACCGCGGGGGAGACGGGGACCCAGTACTTC. Translated: CASSLTAGETGTQYF. The whole variable domain, filled in from reference TRBV5-1 and TRBJ2-5, reads KAGVTQTPRYLIKTRGQQVTLSCSPISGHRSVSWYQQTPGQGLQFLFEYFSETQRNKGNFPGRFSGRQFSNSRSEMNVSTLELGDSALYLCASSLTAGETGTQYFGPGTRLLVL.

The gene calls are TRBV9 and TRBJ2-1; 8 bases agree with TRBD1. Trimming removed 4 bases from V and 1 base from J; junction bases left unmatched: 10. The CDR3 consists of 17 residues. Germline V CDR1 and CDR2: SGDLS, YYNGEE. The CDR3 nucleotides are TGTGCCAGCAGCTCTCGGACAGGGCCAACTTCCTACAATGAGCAGTTCTTC. This translates into CASSSRTGPTSYNEQFF.

The chain uses TRBV18 and TRBJ2-7, with D perhaps matching TRBD1 (5 bases). Trimming pared 2 bases from V and 2 bases from J, leaving 13 bases between. Per the germline V gene, CDR1 is KGHSH and CDR2 is LQKENI. The length of the CDR3 is 15 residues. CDR3 bases: TGTGCCAGCTCACCAGCGTTAACAGGTGCCTACGAGCAGTACTTC. This codes for CASSPALTGAYEQYF.

This clone was seen a single time. This chain joins TRBV6-5 and TRBJ2-1, with 9 nucleotides matching TRBD1. The CDR3 extends over 15 amino acids. V was pared by 2 bases and J by 4 bases, with 3 bases of the junction left unmatched. The germline CDR1 and CDR2 sequences are MNHEY and SVGAGI. Here the CDR3 reads CASSYETGGYNEQFF. CDR3 nucleotides: TGTGCCAGCAGTTACGAGACAGGGGGATACAATGAGCAGTTCTTC.

The chain carries TRBV28 and TRBJ1-4; weak D call: TRBD1 (6 bases). CDR1 and CDR2 (germline): MDHEN, SYDVKM. This CDR3 is built from 14 residues. V lost 10 bases and J 3 bases, leaving 15 bases between the germline ends. CDR3 nucleotides: TGTGCCATCAGGGGAGGTGACGCTAATGAAAAACTGTTTTTT. This encodes CAIRGGDANEKLFF.

CDR3 residues: CASSYSKGDQPQHF. The CDR3 nucleotides read TGTGCCAGCAGTTACTCGAAAGGGGATCAGCCCCAGCATTTT. V gene TRBV6-5 combines with J gene TRBJ1-5; D might be TRBD1 (5 bases). The CDR3 spans 14 residues. V was shortened by 0 bases and J by 5 bases, with 8 bases between the two germline ends. Looked up from germline, CDR1 is MNHEY and CDR2 is SVGAGI.

In this sample, this clone turned up many times. The V gene is TRBV5-8, the J gene TRBJ2-1; D unresolved. There are 14 residues in the CDR3. The ends were cut back, 7 bases at V and 0 bases at J, with 11 bases in the middle. The germline V gene has CDR1 SGHTS and CDR2 YDEGEE. CDR3 amino acids: CASSRRSSYNEQFF. The CDR3, as DNA: TGTGCCAGCTCTAGGCGGAGCTCCTACAATGAGCAGTTCTTC. Full variable domain (outside the CDR3, taken from reference TRBV5-8 and TRBJ2-1): EAGVTQSPTHLIKTRGQQATLRCSPISGHTSVYWYQQALGLGLQFLLWYDEGEERNRGNFPPRFSGRQFPNYSSELNVNALELEDSALYLCASSRRSSYNEQFFGPGTRLTVL.

The J gene is TRBJ2-7, the V gene TRBV20-1; 7 nucleotides line up with TRBD2. The CDR3 runs 15 residues. In germline, CDR1 is DFQATT, CDR2 SNEGSKA (reference sequence). The V segment lost 3 bases and the J segment 0 bases; nucleotides outside the gene matches: 8. In DNA form, the CDR3 reads TGCAGTGCTAGTGTCTTGACTAGCTCCTCCTACGAGCAGTACTTC. It yields the protein CSASVLTSSSYEQYF.

This chain connects TRBV10-1 to TRBJ1-1; possibly TRBD1 for D (5 bases). V was cut by 4 bases and J by 4 bases, with 10 bases left in between. Germline CDR1 is WNHNN and CDR2 is SYGVQD (reference sequence). The CDR3 extends over 13 amino acids. CDR3 sequence (DNA): TGCGCCAGCAGTGCCGGGGGGACCACTGAAGCTTTCTTT. This gives the protein CASSAGGTTEAFF.

This sequence joins TRBV4-2 and TRBJ1-1; D is unclear. The CDR3 spans 15 residues. Germline V gene data show CDR1 as LGHNA and CDR2 as YNFKEQ. Trimming removed 0 bases from V and 2 bases from J, with 10 bases in between. Here the CDR3 reads CASSQERGKNTEAFF. CDR3 nucleotides: TGTGCCAGCAGCCAAGAAAGAGGGAAAAACACTGAAGCTTTCTTT.

This chain links TRBV28 with TRBJ1-2, with unresolved D. CDR1 and CDR2 (germline): MDHEN, SYDVKM. This CDR3 region has 12 residues. Written as DNA, the CDR3 is TGTGGGGTGAGCGCGCTCTCATTTGGCTACACCTTC. This gives the protein CGVSALSFGYTF.